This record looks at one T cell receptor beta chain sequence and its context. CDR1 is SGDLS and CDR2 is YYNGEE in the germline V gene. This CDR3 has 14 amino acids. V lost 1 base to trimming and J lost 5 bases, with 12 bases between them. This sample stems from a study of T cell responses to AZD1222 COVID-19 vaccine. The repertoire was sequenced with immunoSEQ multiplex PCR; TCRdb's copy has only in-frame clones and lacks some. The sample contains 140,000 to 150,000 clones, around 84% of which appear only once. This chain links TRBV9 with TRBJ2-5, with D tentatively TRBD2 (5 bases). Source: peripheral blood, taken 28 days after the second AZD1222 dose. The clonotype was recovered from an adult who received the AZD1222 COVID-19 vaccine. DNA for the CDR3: TGTGCCAGCAGCGTATTAGCGCTGGCGGAGACCCAGTACTTC. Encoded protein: CASSVLALAETQYF.